Below are 23 T cell receptor beta chains sequenced from a single sample in a study of cytotoxic CD8 clonotypes in ibrutinib-treated CLL. Here immunoSEQ multiplex PCR was the method, and the copy in TCRdb shows in-frame clones only, minus some. The sample records 65,000 to 90,000 clones, over 65% being singletons. Sample: PBMCs, taken after 24 months of ibrutinib treatment. These receptors came from a human donor with chronic lymphocytic leukemia.

V usage is TRBV10-3 and J usage is TRBJ2-5; D perhaps matches TRBD2 (5 bases). CDR3 length: 15 amino acids. Germline lookup yields CDR1 ENHRY and CDR2 SYGVKD. V lost 5 bases to trimming and J lost 1 base, with 14 bases between them. The CDR3 DNA is TGTGCCATCAGTAGGACTGGAGGTCCCCAAGAGACCCAGTACTTC. It yields the protein CAISRTGGPQETQYF.

This chain joins TRBV28 and TRBJ1-4; D not resolved. CDR1 MDHEN and CDR2 SYDVKM come from the germline V gene. The V end lost 4 bases, the J end lost 8 bases, and 23 bases lay between the germline ends. This CDR3 is built from 17 residues. The CDR3 reads CASSSPPLGSQKEKLFF. DNA of the CDR3: TGTGCCAGCAGTTCGCCCCCCCTGGGTTCTCAGAAGGAAAAACTGTTTTTT.

The chain links TRBV19 to TRBJ2-3, with 7 positions matching TRBD1. Losses at the gene ends were 7 bases for V and 1 base for J; bases not matched to a gene: 5. The CDR3 is 14 residues long. Germline V lookup: CDR1 LNHDA, CDR2 SQIVND (reference sequence). In DNA, the CDR3 is TGTGCCAGTACCAGGACAGGCCGCACAGATACGCAGTATTTT. It encodes CASTRTGRTDTQYF.

The V and J genes are TRBV29-1 and TRBJ2-1; 8 positions match TRBD2. In germline, CDR1 is SQVTM, CDR2 ANQGSEA. Trimming cost V 6 bases and J 9 bases; bases outside gene matches: 10. The CDR3 has 13 residues. This CDR3 reads CSVGTSMGSEQFF. The CDR3 nucleotides are TGCAGCGTCGGGACTAGTATGGGGAGTGAGCAGTTCTTC.

The chain combines TRBV7-9 with TRBJ2-5, with 13 nucleotides matching TRBD2. Per the germline V gene, CDR1 is SEHNR and CDR2 is FQNEAQ (reference sequence). The CDR3 consists of 17 residues. Germline trimming cut 3 bases from V and 4 bases from J; bases unmatched to any gene: 8. The chain's CDR3 is CASSFTRLAGGPETQYF. Here the CDR3 DNA reads TGTGCCAGCAGCTTTACTCGACTAGCGGGGGGCCCAGAGACCCAGTACTTC. Full variable domain (rest looked up from reference TRBV7-9 and TRBJ2-5): DTGVSQNPRHKITKRGQNVTFRCDPISEHNRLYWYRQTLGQGPEFLTYFQNEAQLEKSRLLSDRFSAERPKGSFSTLEIQRTEQGDSAMYLCASSFTRLAGGPETQYFGPGTRLLVL.

The J gene is TRBJ1-5, the V gene TRBV7-2; no definite D call. Germline CDR1 reads SGHTA; CDR2 reads FQGNSA. V was pared by 5 bases and J by 6 bases, with 8 bases between. The CDR3 spans 12 residues. CDR3 region: CASSPPGQPQHF. CDR3 nucleotide sequence: TGTGCCAGCAGCCCCCCGGGTCAGCCCCAGCATTTT.

This clone is a singleton in its sample. The chain uses TRBV9 and TRBJ2-1, with 9 bases identical to TRBD1. Per the germline V gene, CDR1 is SGDLS and CDR2 is YYNGEE. V lost 4 bases and J lost 7; bases outside the gene matches: 9. The CDR3 sequence is 15 residues long. CDR3 bases: TGTGCCAGCAGCCAGGACAGGGGCCCCCCGAATGAGCAGTTCTTC. It encodes CASSQDRGPPNEQFF.

A word on this clone: This same CDR3 is encoded by further DNA sequences in the sample. V is TRBV6-5 and J is TRBJ1-3; D call uncertain. This CDR3 spans 15 amino acids. Germline V gene sequence: CDR1 MNHEY, CDR2 SVGAGI. V lost 0 bases to trimming and J lost 1 base, with 7 bases between them. CDR3 DNA sequence: TGTGCCAGCAGTTACTCGTCCGGTTCTGGAAACACCATATATTTT. Encoded protein: CASSYSSGSGNTIYF.

CDR3 DNA sequence: TGTGCCAGCAGCTTAGCGAGAGGGGGCCGCAATCAGCCCCAGCATTTT. It encodes CASSLARGGRNQPQHF. J is TRBJ1-5 and V is TRBV7-9, with 7 bases identical to TRBD1. Germline loops: CDR1 SEHNR, CDR2 FQNEAQ (reference sequence). The CDR3 consists of 16 residues. V shed 0 bases, J shed 2 bases, and the junction held 4 bases outside the gene matches.

The rearrangement links TRBV7-9 to TRBJ1-1; D unresolved. Germline V CDR1 and CDR2: SEHNR, FQNEAQ (reference sequence). Trimming cost V 1 base and J 0 bases, with 3 bases left between them. CDR3 length: 13 amino acids. The CDR3 loop is CASSLEVNTEAFF. CDR3 DNA sequence: TGTGCCAGCAGCTTAGAGGTGAACACTGAAGCTTTCTTT. The full variable domain, rest sourced from reference TRBV7-9 and TRBJ1-1, is DTGVSQNPRHKITKRGQNVTFRCDPISEHNRLYWYRQTLGQGPEFLTYFQNEAQLEKSRLLSDRFSAERPKGSFSTLEIQRTEQGDSAMYLCASSLEVNTEAFFGQGTRLTVV.

The chain combines TRBV7-4 with TRBJ1-2; 7 bases are shared with TRBD1. Trimming took 5 bases from V and 4 from J; bases not matched to a gene: 16. The CDR3 runs 17 residues. Germline values: CDR1 SGHVT, CDR2 SQSDAQ. This chain's CDR3 is CASSLRNRGRYIYGYTF. The CDR3 bases are TGTGCCAGCAGCCTCCGGAACAGGGGTAGGTATATCTATGGCTACACCTTC.

This clone was observed a handful of times. The V call is TRBV21-1, the J call TRBJ2-1; the table's D call TRBD1 went unverified against the DNA. TRBV21-1 is a known pseudogene. The CDR3 totals 17 residues. CDR3: CASSKRRGGITYNEQFF. CDR3 sequence (DNA): TGTGCCAGCAGCAAACGGAGAGGGGGAATTACCTACAATGAGCAGTTCTTC.

The rearrangement links TRBV18 to TRBJ2-1; D gene unclear. Trimming stripped 3 bases from V and 7 bases from J, with 4 bases between. Per germline, CDR1 KGHSH and CDR2 LQKENI. The CDR3 has 11 residues. The CDR3 DNA reads TGTGCCAGCTCACCCCAAAATGAGCAGTTCTTC. Translation gives CASSPQNEQFF.

This clone was counted once. The V and J genes are TRBV11-1 and TRBJ2-3; 7 bases agree with TRBD2. This CDR3 spans 16 amino acids. Unmatched junction bases numbered 8, after V lost 5 bases and J lost 0 bases. Germline lookup yields CDR1 SGHAT and CDR2 FQDESV (reference sequence). CDR3 bases: TGTGCCAGCAGCCCACCCCCTAGCGGCAGCACAGATACGCAGTATTTT. The encoded protein is CASSPPPSGSTDTQYF.

This clone appeared a single time. The chain recombines TRBV7-3 with TRBJ1-4; TRBD1 is a possible D gene (5 bases). The V gene lost 2 bases and the J gene lost 5 bases, with 15 bases spanning the gap. Germline loops: CDR1 SGHTA, CDR2 FQGTGA. The CDR3 loop spans 16 amino acids. The DNA of the CDR3 is TGTGCCAGCAGCTTAGCCTACAGGCGATCGAATGAAAAACTGTTTTTT. Its protein product is CASSLAYRRSNEKLFF.

The gene calls are TRBV25-1 and TRBJ2-1; weak D call: TRBD1 (6 bases). The CDR3 runs to 13 residues. Germline loops: CDR1 MGHDK, CDR2 SYGVNS. V shed 6 bases and J shed 9 bases, with 15 bases lying between them. This chain's CDR3 is CASSQGTISEQFF. The CDR3 DNA is TGTGCCAGCAGCCAGGGGACAATTTCTGAGCAGTTCTTC. Full variable domain (rest looked up from reference TRBV25-1 and TRBJ2-1): EADIYQTPRYLVIGTGKKITLECSQTMGHDKMYWYQQDPGMELHLIHYSYGVNSTEKGDLSSESTVSRIRTEHFPLTLESARPSHTSQYLCASSQGTISEQFFGPGTRLTVL.

This chain links TRBV6-5 with TRBJ2-2; no clear D. V was cut by 4 bases and J by 0 bases, with 12 bases left in between. This CDR3 spans 16 amino acids. Germline CDR1 is MNHEY and CDR2 is SVGAGI. The CDR3 sequence is CASSFLVTTNTGELFF. CDR3 coding DNA: TGTGCCAGCAGTTTCTTGGTAACGACGAACACCGGGGAGCTGTTTTTT.

J is TRBJ2-3 and V is TRBV14; 11 positions agree with TRBD2. Germline assignment: CDR1 SGHDN and CDR2 FVKESK. This CDR3 spans 15 amino acids. V lost 1 base and J lost 7; bases outside the gene matches: 4. CDR3 protein: CASSQGLAGRYTQYF. CDR3 in DNA: TGTGCCAGCAGCCAAGGACTAGCGGGAAGATATACGCAGTATTTT.

Here the CDR3 reads CASSLTSGRYNEQFF. In DNA form, the CDR3 reads TGTGCCAGCAGTCTAACTAGCGGAAGGTACAATGAGCAGTTCTTC. The rearrangement joins TRBV28 to TRBJ2-1; TRBD2 matches 8 bases. Germline V gene data show CDR1 as MDHEN and CDR2 as SYDVKM. The CDR3 loop spans 15 amino acids. J was trimmed by 4 bases and V by 5 bases; bases with no gene match: 7.

This clone has more than one count but fewer than ten. DNA for the CDR3: TGCGCCAGCAGCGATTTGGGGATTTCGGAAAAACTGTTTTTT. It encodes CASSDLGISEKLFF. The V call is TRBV4-1, the J call TRBJ1-4; D remains unclear. Germline loops: CDR1 MGHRA, CDR2 YSYEKL. The CDR3 has 14 residues. The V gene lost 5 bases and the J gene lost 8 bases, with 15 bases spanning the gap.

The chain employs TRBV11-3 and TRBJ1-2; D is possibly TRBD1 (5 bases). Germline V gives CDR1 SGHNT, CDR2 YENEEA. V shed 0 bases and J shed 3 bases, with 11 bases lying between them. The CDR3 is made up of 15 amino acids. For the CDR3, the DNA is TGTGCCAGCAGCTTAGAAGAGGGGCCCTACTATGGCTACACCTTC. Residues: CASSLEEGPYYGYTF.

The sample holds a few counts of this clone. This chain connects TRBV6-7 to TRBJ2-3; 9 bases match TRBD2. TRBV6-7 is treated as an ORF (open reading frame) with a function not yet certain. V shed 0 bases and J 3 bases; nucleotides not matched to a gene: 4. This CDR3 is built from 16 residues. The CDR3 bases are TGTGCCAGCAGTTACTCTCTAGCGGGATGTACAGATACGCAGTATTTT. Its protein is CASSYSLAGCTDTQYF.

The chain combines TRBV15 with TRBJ2-4, with 10 bases fitting TRBD1. Germline trimming cut 4 bases from V and 8 bases from J; bases unmatched to any gene: 8. Per germline, CDR1 LNHNV and CDR2 YYDKDF (reference sequence). The CDR3 spans 15 residues. The CDR3 is CATSTLTGGLDIQYF. The CDR3 region has the DNA TGTGCCACCAGCACCCTGACAGGGGGCTTGGACATTCAGTACTTC.